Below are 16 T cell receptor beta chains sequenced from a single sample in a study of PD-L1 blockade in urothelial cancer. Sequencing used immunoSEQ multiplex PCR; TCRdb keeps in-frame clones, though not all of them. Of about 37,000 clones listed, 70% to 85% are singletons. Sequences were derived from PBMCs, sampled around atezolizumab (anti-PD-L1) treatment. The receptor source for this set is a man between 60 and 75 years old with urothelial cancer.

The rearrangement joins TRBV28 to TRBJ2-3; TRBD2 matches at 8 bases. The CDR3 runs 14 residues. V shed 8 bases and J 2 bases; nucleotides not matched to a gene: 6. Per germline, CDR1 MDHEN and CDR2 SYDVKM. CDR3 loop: CASLPGLVTDTQYF. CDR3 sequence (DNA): TGTGCCAGCCTACCGGGACTAGTCACAGATACGCAGTATTTT.

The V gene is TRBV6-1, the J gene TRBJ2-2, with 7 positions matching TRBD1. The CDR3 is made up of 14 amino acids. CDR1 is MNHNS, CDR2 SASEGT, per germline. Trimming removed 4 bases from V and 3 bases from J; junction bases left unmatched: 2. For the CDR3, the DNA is TGTGCCAGCAGTGGACAGGGCTACACCGGGGAGCTGTTTTTT. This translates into CASSGQGYTGELFF.

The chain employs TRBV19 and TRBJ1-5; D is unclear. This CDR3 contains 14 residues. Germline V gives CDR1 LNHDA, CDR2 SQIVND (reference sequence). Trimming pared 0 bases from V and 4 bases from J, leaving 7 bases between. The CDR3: CASSIDRWNQPQHF. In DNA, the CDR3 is TGTGCCAGTAGTATAGATCGGTGGAATCAGCCCCAGCATTTT. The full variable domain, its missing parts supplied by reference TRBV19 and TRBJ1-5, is DGGITQSPKYLFRKEGQNVTLSCEQNLNHDAMYWYRQDPGQGLRLIYYSQIVNDFQKGDIAEGYSVSREKKESFPLTVTSAQKNPTAFYLCASSIDRWNQPQHFGDGTRLSIL.

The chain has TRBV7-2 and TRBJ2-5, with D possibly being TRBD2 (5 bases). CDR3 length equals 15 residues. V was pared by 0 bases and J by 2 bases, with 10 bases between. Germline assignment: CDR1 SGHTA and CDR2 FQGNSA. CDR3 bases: TGTGCCAGCAGCTTAGCGGGAGCATATCAAGAGACCCAGTACTTC. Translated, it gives CASSLAGAYQETQYF.

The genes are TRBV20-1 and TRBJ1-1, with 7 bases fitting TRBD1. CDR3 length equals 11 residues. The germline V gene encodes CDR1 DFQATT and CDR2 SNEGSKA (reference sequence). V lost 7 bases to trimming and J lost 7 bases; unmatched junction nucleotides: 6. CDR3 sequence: CSGLGDSEAFF. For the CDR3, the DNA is TGCAGTGGACTGGGGGACAGTGAAGCTTTCTTT.

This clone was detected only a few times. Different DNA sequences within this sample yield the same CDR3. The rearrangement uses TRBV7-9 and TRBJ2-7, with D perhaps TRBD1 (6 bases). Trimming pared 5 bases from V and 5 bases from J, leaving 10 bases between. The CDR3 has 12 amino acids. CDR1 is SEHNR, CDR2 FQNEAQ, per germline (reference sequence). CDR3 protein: CASSPTGDEQYF. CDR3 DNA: TGTGCCAGCAGCCCGACAGGAGACGAGCAGTACTTC.

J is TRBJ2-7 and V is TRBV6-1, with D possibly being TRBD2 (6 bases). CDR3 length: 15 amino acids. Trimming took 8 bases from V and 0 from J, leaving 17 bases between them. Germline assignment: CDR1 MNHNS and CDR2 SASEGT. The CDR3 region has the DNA TGTGCCAGCGCTATAGAAGGAGGGAGCTCCTACGAGCAGTACTTC. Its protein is CASAIEGGSSYEQYF.

CDR3 residues: CASRGTGSYYEQYF. Here the CDR3 DNA reads TGTGCCAGCAGGGGGACAGGATCCTACTACGAGCAGTACTTC. V gene TRBV6-6 combines with J gene TRBJ2-7; 8 bases agree with TRBD1. The CDR3 length is 14 residues. The V gene's germline CDR1 is MNHNY and CDR2 SVGAGI (reference sequence). V shed 6 bases, J shed 3 bases, and the junction held 7 bases outside the gene matches.

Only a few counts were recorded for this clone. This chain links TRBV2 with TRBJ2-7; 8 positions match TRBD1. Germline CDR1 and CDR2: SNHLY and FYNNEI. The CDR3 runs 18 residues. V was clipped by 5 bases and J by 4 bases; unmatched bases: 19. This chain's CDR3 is CASSRLRDRQGFMYEQYF. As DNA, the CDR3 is TGTGCCAGCAGTCGACTCCGGGACAGGCAGGGATTCATGTACGAGCAGTACTTC.

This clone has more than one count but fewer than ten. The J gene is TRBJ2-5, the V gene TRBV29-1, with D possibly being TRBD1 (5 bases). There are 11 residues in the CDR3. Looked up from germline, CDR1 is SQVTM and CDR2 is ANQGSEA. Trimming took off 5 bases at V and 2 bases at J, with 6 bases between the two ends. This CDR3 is CSVNRQETQYF. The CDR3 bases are TGCAGCGTTAACAGGCAAGAGACCCAGTACTTC.

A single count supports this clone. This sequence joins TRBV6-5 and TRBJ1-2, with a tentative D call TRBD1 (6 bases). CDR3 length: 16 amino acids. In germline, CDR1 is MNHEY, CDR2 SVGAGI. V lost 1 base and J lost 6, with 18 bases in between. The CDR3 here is CASSYYHREMGNGYTF. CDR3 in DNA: TGTGCCAGCAGTTACTACCACAGGGAAATGGGCAATGGCTACACCTTC.

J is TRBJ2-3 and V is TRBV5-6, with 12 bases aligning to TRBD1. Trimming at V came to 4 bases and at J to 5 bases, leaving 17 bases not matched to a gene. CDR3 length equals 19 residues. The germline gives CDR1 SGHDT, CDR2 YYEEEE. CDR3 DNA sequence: TGTGCCAGCAGCGCGGCACGCGGGGACAGGGGGCGTTATGGAGATACGCAGTATTTT. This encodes CASSAARGDRGRYGDTQYF.

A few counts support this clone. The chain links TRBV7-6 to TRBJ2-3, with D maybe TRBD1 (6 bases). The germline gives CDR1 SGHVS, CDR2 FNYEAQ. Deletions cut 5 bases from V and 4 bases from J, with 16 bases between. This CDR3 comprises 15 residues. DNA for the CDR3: TGTGCCAGCAGCCTGACCATGGGACACGCAGATACGCAGTATTTT. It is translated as CASSLTMGHADTQYF.

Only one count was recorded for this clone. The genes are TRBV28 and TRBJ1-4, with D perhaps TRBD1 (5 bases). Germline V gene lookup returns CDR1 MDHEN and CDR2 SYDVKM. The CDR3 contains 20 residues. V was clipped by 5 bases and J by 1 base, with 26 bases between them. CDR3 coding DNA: TGTGCCAGCAGTGATGGGGGGTTGGTCTTTTATTTTGGAACTAATGAAAAACTGTTTTTT. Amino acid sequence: CASSDGGLVFYFGTNEKLFF.

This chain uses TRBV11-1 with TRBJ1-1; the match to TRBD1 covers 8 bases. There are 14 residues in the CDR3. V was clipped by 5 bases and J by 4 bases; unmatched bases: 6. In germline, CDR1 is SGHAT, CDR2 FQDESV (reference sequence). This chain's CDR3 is CASSPGTGRTEAFF. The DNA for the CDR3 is TGTGCCAGCAGCCCCGGGACAGGACGCACTGAAGCTTTCTTT.

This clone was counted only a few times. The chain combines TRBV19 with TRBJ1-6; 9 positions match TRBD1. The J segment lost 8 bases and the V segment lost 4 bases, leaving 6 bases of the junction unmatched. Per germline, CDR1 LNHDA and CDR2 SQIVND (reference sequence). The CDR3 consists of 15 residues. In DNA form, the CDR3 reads TGTGCCAGTAGTACCACCTGGGACAGGGATTCACCCCTCCACTTT. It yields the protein CASSTTWDRDSPLHF.